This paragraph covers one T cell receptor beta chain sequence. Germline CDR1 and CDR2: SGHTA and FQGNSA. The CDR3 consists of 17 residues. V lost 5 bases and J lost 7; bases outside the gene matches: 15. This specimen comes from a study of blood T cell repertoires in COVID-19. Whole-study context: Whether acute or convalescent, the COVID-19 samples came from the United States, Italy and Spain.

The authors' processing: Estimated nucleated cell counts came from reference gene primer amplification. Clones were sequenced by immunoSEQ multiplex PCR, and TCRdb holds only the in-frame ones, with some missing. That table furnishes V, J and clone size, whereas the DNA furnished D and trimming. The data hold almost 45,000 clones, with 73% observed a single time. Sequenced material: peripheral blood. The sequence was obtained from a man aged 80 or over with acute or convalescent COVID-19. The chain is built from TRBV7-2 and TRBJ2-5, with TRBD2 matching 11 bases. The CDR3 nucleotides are TGTGCCAGCAGCACGACTAGCGGGGACCGAATTATGGGGACCCAGTACTTC. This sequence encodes CASSTTSGDRIMGTQYF.